This T cell receptor (beta chain) was sequenced during a study of tumor-infiltrating lymphocytes in primary liver carcinoma (dated by TCRdb to the late 2010s). For context, the study as a whole: Of the five patients, three men and two women aged 30 to 69 years, four had hepatocellular carcinoma and one had combined HCC and intrahepatic cholangiocarcinoma. Tumors of the five patients were stage T1-T3 N0M0 with maximum diameters of roughly 4.2 to 11 cm. Each sample produced about 3.5 to 7.13 million productive TCRbeta reads, and read depth showed no significant difference between tissue types. TCRbeta repertoire sequencing, expression microarrays and whole-exome sequencing were combined in the study across five regions of each liver tumor, with adjacent normal tissue and blood also included. TCRbeta repertoire sequencing covered 35 specimens from 5 patients: some 25 tumor regions, 5 adjacent noncancerous liver tissues and 5 peripheral blood samples. Agilent mRNA microarray profiling was performed on the roughly 25 tumor region samples to relate TCRbeta repertoire diversity to the local molecular phenotype. Technical replicate repertoires showed high reproducibility, with mean shared-clone rates approximately 0.89 and correlation coefficients above 0.95. Results and caveats for the whole study, not just this receptor: A significantly larger repertoire fraction was made up by the top 250 clones in tumors than in blood (p = 0.039). Because only the TCR beta chain was sequenced and unpaired alpha chains were not captured, true repertoire diversity is likely underestimated. The study included only four to six patients, and the authors note findings should be validated in a larger study. Only about 7-24% of top clones were found in all five regions of a tumor, suggesting spatial heterogeneity of tumor-infiltrating T cells. Comparison of CD4+ and CD8+ T cell repertoires was precluded by the use of bulk unsorted samples. Pairs of tumor regions showed greater repertoire overlap (mean about 36%) than tumor-adjacent pairs (about 17%) or tumor-blood pairs (about 14%), which is consistent with antigen-driven expansion.

Without any cell sorting, total RNA and DNA were extracted together from around 20-30 mg of bulk tissue using the AllPrep DNA/RNA mini kit. Surgical resection was performed in China between late 2015 and 2016 on about 5 patients with histopathologically diagnosed primary liver carcinoma. Chronic HBV infection was present in the patients, and the patients were treatment-naive at sampling. Five spatially separated regions were sampled from each tumor: the superior, inferior, left-lateral and right-lateral poles, plus the tumor centre. According to histology, viable tumor cells made up more than 75% of every tumor sample. Pieces of fresh tumor and adjacent tissue were cut in half, with one half kept in RNAlater at -80 degrees C and the other half sent for histology. According to the germline V gene, CDR1 reads SGHNT and CDR2 reads YENEEA. The CDR3 runs 16 residues from the cysteine to the phenylalanine. Kept here is only the CDR3 DNA, which spans 48 bases and is read in frame from base 1. From V the trimming removes 5 bases and from J it removes 6 bases, while the gene matches leave 11 bases of the junction unaccounted for.

Comments on this clonotype: The target of this receptor is not known. Base qualities are not at hand, and no much larger clone is one base apart.

Starting from about 500 ng total RNA, TCRbeta-specific cDNA was produced by reverse transcription with a constant-region primer and ProtoScript II reverse transcriptase. Three nested multiplex PCR rounds, following a slightly modified ARM-PCR procedure, were used to build the TCRbeta libraries. Each of the first two PCR rounds ran for approximately 10 cycles using multiplex TRBV1-TRBV30 forward primers together with a Cbeta reverse primer. Sample barcodes and Illumina adapters were attached in a final 25-cycle PCR using Deep VentR polymerase. Before sequencing, amplicons of 200-500 bp were gel-purified using a QIAquick gel extraction kit. An Illumina HiSeq 2500 was used to sequence the TCRbeta amplicons with 250-bp paired-end reads. The paper's processing steps were these. Quality trimming of reads was performed with Trimmomatic v0.33, and paired reads were merged with FLASH v1.2.11 so that full CDR3 sequences could be recovered. V, D and J germline segments were assigned to the rearranged TCRbeta sequences using MiGEC v1.2.1b. Clonotype statistics and Shannon-Wiener diversity indices were computed with VDJtools v1.0.0. Except for diversity analysis, only the 250 most abundant clonotypes of each sample were used in subsequent analyses to reduce sampling bias. Starting from the raw public reads, TCRdb applied fastp trimming at Q25, assembled clones with MiXCR and retained in-frame beta chains. Under each unique CDR3 protein, matching rows form one entry showing the most common genes and DNA. The authors' filters were not applied to this entry. For this sample the table gives some 120,000 distinct CDR3 sequences, of which 50% to 65% were detected only once. The biggest ten clones account for over 7% of the sample.

The source is a woman in her sixties with primary liver carcinoma and hepatitis B virus infection. The V and J segments used are TRBV11-3 and TRBJ2-1, and TRBD2 aligns with 9 junction nucleotides. The sequencing input was liver tumor tissue from sampling region 1. The intended sense of this specimen's cell subset or site label: tumor region T1, superior pole. The CDR3 loop reads CASSIGGRAWFNEQFF. The nucleotide sequence is given as TGTGCCAGCAGCATTGGCGGGAGGGCCTGGTTCAATGAGCAGTTCTTC.